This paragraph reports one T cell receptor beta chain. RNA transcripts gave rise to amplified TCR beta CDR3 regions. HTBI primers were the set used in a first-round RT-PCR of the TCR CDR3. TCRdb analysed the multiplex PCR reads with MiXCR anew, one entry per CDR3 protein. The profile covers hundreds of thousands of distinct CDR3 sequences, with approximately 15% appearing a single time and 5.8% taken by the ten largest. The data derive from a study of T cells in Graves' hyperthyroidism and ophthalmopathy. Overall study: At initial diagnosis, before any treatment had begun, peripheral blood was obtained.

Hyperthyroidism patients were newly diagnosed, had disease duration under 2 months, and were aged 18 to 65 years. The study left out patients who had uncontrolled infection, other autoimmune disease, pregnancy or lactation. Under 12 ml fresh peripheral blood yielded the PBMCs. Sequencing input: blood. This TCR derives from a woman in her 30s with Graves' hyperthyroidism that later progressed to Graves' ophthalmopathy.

The CDR3 spells CASSYGGEEQYF. The DNA for the CDR3 is TGTGCCAGCAGCTACGGGGGTGAAGAGCAGTACTTC. This chain uses TRBV7-8 with TRBJ2-7, with TRBD2 as a possible D gene (6 bases). V lost 4 bases, J lost 7 bases, and 11 bases lay in between. Germline lookup yields CDR1 SGHVS and CDR2 FQNEAQ. The CDR3 consists of 12 residues.